This TCR beta chain was captured in a study of T cell repertoires in cytomegalovirus infection. About the research overall: CMV infection and matching HLA type were both indicated by public TCR beta signatures. Study-wide points: The ex vivo response was dominated by HLA-C-restricted CMV-specific TCR beta clonotypes.

CDR1 SGHTA and CDR2 FQGNSA come from the germline V gene. V shed 1 base and J 4 bases; nucleotides not matched to a gene: 8. CDR3 length equals 16 residues. This clonotype has more than one count but fewer than ten. What it recognizes is unknown. TCRdb itself ran the reads through MiXCR, one entry per CDR3 protein. The sample holds about 490,000 distinct CDR3 sequences, around 27% seen once. The chain links TRBV7-2 to TRBJ2-3, with 7 bases matching TRBD2. Sequencing input: PBMCs. This TCR was sampled from a human donor in good health (CMV status not recorded). Some clones in this sample may be carry-over from other donors' samples. CDR3 nucleotide sequence: TGTGCCAGCAGCTTAGTTCCAGCGGGATTGCCAGATACGCAGTATTTT. Translation: CASSLVPAGLPDTQYF.